This T cell receptor (beta chain) was obtained from a study of regulatory T cells in long-lasting Graves disease. The CDR3 sequence is 12 residues long. Germline V gene sequence: CDR1 MDHEN, CDR2 SYDVKM. Trimming removed 6 bases from V and 8 bases from J, with 11 bases in between. Arm-PCR with iRepertoire HTBI primers amplified the CDR3 regions for these TCR beta libraries. TCRdb reprocessed the multiplex PCR reads with MiXCR, giving one entry per CDR3 protein. The sample shows some 340,000 distinct CDR3 sequences, approximately 12% of them seen only once. Documented time point: newly diagnosed GD, antithyroid drugs for less than 3 months. RNA extracted from PBMCs served as the sequencing template. These data were likewise used in another study, on T cells in Graves' hyperthyroidism and ophthalmopathy. From that study: Ophthalmopathy onset followed model prediction by a median roughly 6 months.

The chain couples TRBV28 to TRBJ2-1; possibly TRBD2 for D (5 bases). The sequence derives from a woman under 30 with Graves disease. Sample: peripheral blood mononuclear cells (PBMCs), taken at new diagnosis, from a patient treated with antithyroid drugs. Here the CDR3 reads CASSLAAYEQFF. The CDR3 DNA sequence: TGTGCCAGCAGCCTAGCCGCGTATGAGCAGTTCTTC.